This T cell receptor (beta chain) came from a study of blood T cell repertoires in COVID-19. Study-wide background: The United States, Italy and Spain supplied acute and convalescent COVID-19 samples. T cells, B-cell-depleted T cells, or PBMCs supplied cDNA or gDNA.

Methods used by the authors: Amplification from reference gene primers served as the basis for estimated nucleated cell counts. Produced via immunoSEQ multiplex PCR; TCRdb's table is partial and in-frame only. V, J and clone size were drawn from that table, and D and trimming were deduced from the DNA. The data hold over 90,000 clones, with more than 85% observed a single time. The V gene's germline CDR1 is SNHLY and CDR2 FYNNEI. This CDR3 has 14 residues. Germline trimming cut 4 bases from V and 1 base from J; bases unmatched to any gene: 4. In this sample, this clone turned up once. The TCR comes from a human donor in a cohort sampled during active COVID-19. The gene calls are TRBV2 and TRBJ2-7, with 7 bases matching TRBD1. Sequencing was performed on peripheral blood. The CDR3 region has the DNA TGTGCCAGCAGTGTTACAGGGGCATCCTACGAGCAGTACTTC. It yields the protein CASSVTGASYEQYF.